This TCR beta chain comes out of a study of vaccination effects on CD4 cells after COVID-19. Comment on this clone: Antigen specificity is unknown.

Investigators separated out CD4+ T cells once around 11 days of culture had passed. The CDR3 extends over 12 amino acids. Germline V gives CDR1 MNHEY, CDR2 SVGAGI. Deletions cut 8 bases from V and 5 bases from J, with 12 bases between. Data came from immunoSEQ multiplex PCR; TCRdb stores just in-frame clones and leaves some out. Of tens of thousands of clones listed, roughly 75% are singletons. Material: CD4+ T cells from PBMCs cultured without peptide, obtained before COVID-19 vaccination. This clonotype was obtained from a human donor who received a COVID-19 vaccine. V gene TRBV6-5 combines with J gene TRBJ1-1; possible D gene TRBD1, 5 bases. CDR3 nucleotides: TGTGCCAGCTCATATGGGGGGACTGAAGCTTTCTTT. Residues: CASSYGGTEAFF.